Listed here is a single T cell receptor (beta chain). Its antigen remains unknown. Sequencing was performed with immunoSEQ multiplex PCR; in TCRdb, only in-frame clones are kept and a portion is missing. The sample yields over 50,000 clones, around four fifths seen once. The CDR3 is 15 residues long. Germline V lookup: CDR1 LGHNT, CDR2 FRNRAP. Trimming cost V 7 bases and J 3 bases, with 17 bases left between them. This sample was included in a study of Tregs in tolerant kidney transplant recipients. Study results and caveats: Findings come from small patient numbers and require larger validation. The most relevant donor-specific Treg TCRbeta repertoire apparently came from expansion with activated donor B cells.

Unstimulated Tregs (CD4+CD25+CD127-) and CD4+CD25- non-Tregs were sorted from PBMCs. Sequencing was done on a sample of CD4+ T cells from blood. This chain uses TRBV12-5 with TRBJ2-3; no definite D call. The clonotype was recovered from a human donor in good health. The CDR3 region has the DNA TGTGCTAGTGCCCCGCCAGCGAGTGAGACAGATACGCAGTATTTT. It yields the protein CASAPPASETDTQYF.